The following is a TCR beta chain sequence with its context. Profiled with immunoSEQ multiplex PCR; TCRdb holds only in-frame clones, not every one. Altogether about 44,000 clones are present, roughly 92% being singletons, with the ten largest covering more than 0.55%. These data come from a study of T cell changes during pregnancy in multiple sclerosis. This CDR3 is 14 amino acids long. Germline trimming cut 7 bases from V and 5 bases from J; bases unmatched to any gene: 4. The germline CDR1 and CDR2 sequences are MDHEN and SYDVKM. This receptor was taken from a female donor with multiple sclerosis, enrolled in a pregnancy study. The sample here was CD4+ T cells from peripheral blood mononuclear cells, taken in the first trimester of pregnancy. The chain uses TRBV28 and TRBJ2-2; TRBD2 aligns across 10 bases. Written as DNA, the CDR3 is TGTGCCAGCATCGGGACTAGCGAAACCGGGGAGCTGTTTTTT. Amino acid sequence: CASIGTSETGELFF.